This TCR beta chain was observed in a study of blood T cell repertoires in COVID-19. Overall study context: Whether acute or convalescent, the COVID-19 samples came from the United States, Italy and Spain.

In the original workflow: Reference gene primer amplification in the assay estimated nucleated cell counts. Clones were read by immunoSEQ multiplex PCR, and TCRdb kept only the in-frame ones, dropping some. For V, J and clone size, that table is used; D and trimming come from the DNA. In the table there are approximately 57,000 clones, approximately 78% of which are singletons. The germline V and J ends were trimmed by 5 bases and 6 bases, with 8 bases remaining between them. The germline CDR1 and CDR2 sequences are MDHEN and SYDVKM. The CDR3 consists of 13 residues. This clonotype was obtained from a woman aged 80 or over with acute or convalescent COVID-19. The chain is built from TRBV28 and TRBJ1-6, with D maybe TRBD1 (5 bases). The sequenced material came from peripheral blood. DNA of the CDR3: TGTGCCAGCAGTCGGGACTCTAATTCACCCCTCCACTTT. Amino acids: CASSRDSNSPLHF.